This T cell receptor beta chain was documented in a study of blood T cell repertoires in COVID-19. Looking at the study overall: The cDNA or gDNA used as material had been derived from T cells, B-cell-depleted T cells, or PBMCs.

Original analysis: Reference gene primer amplification gave nucleated cell count estimates. This table comes from immunoSEQ multiplex PCR, and its TCRdb copy is limited to in-frame clones, with some not included. The V and J calls and the clone size are those of that table, but D and trimming were determined from the DNA. The sample includes about 400,000 clones, around 90% of them seen just once. Trimming pared 3 bases from V and 0 bases from J, leaving 12 bases between. CDR1 is SNHLY, CDR2 FYNNEI, per germline. This CDR3 is 16 amino acids long. Participants, 18 to 89 years old, spanned approximately 26 US areas. Self-reported history from a screening survey and questionnaire set each donor's cohort.

This TCR derives from a woman in her thirties or forties with acute COVID-19. Sequencing input: PBMCs or T cells enriched from blood (not recorded which). The chain uses TRBV2 and TRBJ1-5; D uncertain. The CDR3 region has the DNA TGTGCCAGCAGTGACTTACAGCTATATAGCAATCAGCCCCAGCATTTT. Amino acids: CASSDLQLYSNQPQHF.